These 7 T cell receptor beta chains were sequenced from one sample in a study of T cell responses to AZD1222 COVID-19 vaccine. TCRdb keeps only in-frame clones here, not all; method: immunoSEQ multiplex PCR. The sample carries 100,000 to 150,000 clones, approximately 90% recorded once. This material consisted of peripheral blood, taken on day 0 of AZD1222 vaccination. These receptors all come from an adult in good health.

This rearrangement joins TRBV6-5 to TRBJ1-4; D call uncertain. The CDR3 is 14 amino acids. Germline CDR1 MNHEY, CDR2 SVGAGI. In DNA, the CDR3 is TGTGCGGCCTCCCCAAGTCTAGTAGGTGAAAAACTGTTTTTT. Translating it yields CAASPSLVGEKLFF.

V is TRBV2 and J is TRBJ2-7; D perhaps matches TRBD2 (5 bases). V was cut by 5 bases and J by 2 bases, with 7 bases left in between. Germline CDR1 reads SNHLY; CDR2 reads FYNNEI. This CDR3 comprises 12 residues. The DNA for the CDR3 is TGTGCCAGCAGTTGGGAGACCTACGAGCAGTACTTC. It translates to CASSWETYEQYF.

Turning to this clone: The same CDR3 is also encoded by other DNA sequences in this sample. J is TRBJ2-2 and V is TRBV12-3 or TRBV12-4; D gene uncertain. CDR3 length: 11 residues. V was clipped by 2 bases and J by 7 bases, with 2 bases between them. The CDR3 protein is CASSLLGELFF. For the CDR3, the DNA is TGTGCCAGCAGTTTACTCGGGGAGCTGTTTTTT.

The chain links TRBV12-3 or TRBV12-4 to TRBJ1-1, with TRBD1 matching over 8 bases. The CDR3 has 13 amino acids. Trimming removed 1 base from V and 11 bases from J; junction bases left unmatched: 6. The CDR3 nucleotides are TGTGCCAGCAGTTTAGTGGCAGGGGGCAGGGCTTTCTTT. Translating gives CASSLVAGGRAFF.

The chain recombines TRBV9 with TRBJ2-7; 11 nucleotides line up with TRBD2. CDR1 is SGDLS, CDR2 YYNGEE, per germline. Trimming took 2 bases from V and 0 from J; bases not matched to a gene: 1. The CDR3 covers 15 residues. The CDR3 DNA reads TGTGCCAGCAGCGTTGGACTAGCGGGCTCCTACGAGCAGTACTTC. As protein: CASSVGLAGSYEQYF.

V and J are TRBV4-3 and TRBJ2-1; 12 bases are a match to TRBD2. Germline V gene data show CDR1 as LGHNA and CDR2 as YSLEER. Trimming cost V 4 bases and J 7 bases; bases outside gene matches: 5. This CDR3 spans 15 amino acids. In nucleotides, the CDR3 is TGCGCCAGCAGCCCTGGACTAGCGGGGACGAATGAGCAGTTCTTC. Translated, it gives CASSPGLAGTNEQFF.

The rearrangement links TRBV2 to TRBJ2-2; D unclear. V was shortened by 3 bases and J by 6 bases, with 17 bases between the two germline ends. The germline gives CDR1 SNHLY, CDR2 FYNNEI. The CDR3 has 16 residues. Written as DNA, the CDR3 is TGTGCCAGCAGTGAGGTGGGTGACGGACCGCCCGGGGAGCTGTTTTTT. Translation: CASSEVGDGPPGELFF. The complete variable domain, with remaining parts taken from reference TRBV2 and TRBJ2-2, reads EPEVTQTPSHQVTQMGQEVILRCVPISNHLYFYWYRQILGQKVEFLVSFYNNEISEKSEIFDDQFSVERPDGSNFTLKIRSTKLEDSAMYFCASSEVGDGPPGELFFGEGSRLTVL.